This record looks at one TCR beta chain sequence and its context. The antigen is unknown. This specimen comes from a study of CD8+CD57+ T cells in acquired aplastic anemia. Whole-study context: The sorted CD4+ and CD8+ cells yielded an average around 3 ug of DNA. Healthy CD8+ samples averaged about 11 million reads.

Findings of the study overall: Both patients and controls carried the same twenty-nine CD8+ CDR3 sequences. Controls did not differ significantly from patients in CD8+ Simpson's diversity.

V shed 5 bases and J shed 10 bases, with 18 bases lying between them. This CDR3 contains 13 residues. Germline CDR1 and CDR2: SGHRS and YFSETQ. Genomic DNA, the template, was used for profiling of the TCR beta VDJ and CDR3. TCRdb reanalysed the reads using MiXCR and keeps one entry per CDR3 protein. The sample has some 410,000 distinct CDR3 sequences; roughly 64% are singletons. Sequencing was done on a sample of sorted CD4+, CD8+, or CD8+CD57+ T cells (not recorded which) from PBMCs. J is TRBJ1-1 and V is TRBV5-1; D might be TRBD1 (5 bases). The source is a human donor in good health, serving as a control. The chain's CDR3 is CASRVQGRGTAFF. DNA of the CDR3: TGCGCCAGCAGGGTTCAGGGCAGAGGAACAGCTTTCTTT.